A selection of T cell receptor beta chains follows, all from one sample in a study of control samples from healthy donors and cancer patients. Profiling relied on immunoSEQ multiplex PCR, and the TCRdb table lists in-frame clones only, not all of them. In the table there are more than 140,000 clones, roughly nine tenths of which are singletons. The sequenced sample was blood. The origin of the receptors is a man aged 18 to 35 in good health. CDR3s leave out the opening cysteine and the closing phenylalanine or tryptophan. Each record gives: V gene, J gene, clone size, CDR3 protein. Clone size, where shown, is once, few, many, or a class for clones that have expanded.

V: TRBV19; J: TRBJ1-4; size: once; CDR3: ASSIGQGEEKLF
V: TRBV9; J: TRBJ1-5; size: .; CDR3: ASSLQGYSNQPQH
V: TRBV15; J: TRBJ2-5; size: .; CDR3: ATSIQETQY
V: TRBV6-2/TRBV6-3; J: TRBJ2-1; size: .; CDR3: ASSYRQGEQF
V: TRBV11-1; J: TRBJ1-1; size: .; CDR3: ASSLGARTMNTEAF
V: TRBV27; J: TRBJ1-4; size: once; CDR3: ASSNLKGARNEKLF
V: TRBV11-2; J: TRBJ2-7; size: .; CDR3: ASSLNPSGGPAYEQY
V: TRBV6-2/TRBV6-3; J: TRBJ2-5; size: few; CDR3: ASSSGQQETQY
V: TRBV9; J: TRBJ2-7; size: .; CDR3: ASSVGRTPYEQY
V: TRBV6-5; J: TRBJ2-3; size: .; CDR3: ASSYRDGARPDTQY
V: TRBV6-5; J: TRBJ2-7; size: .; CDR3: ASSYSSVAGINEQY
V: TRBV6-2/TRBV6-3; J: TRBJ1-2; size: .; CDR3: ASSYSYGYT
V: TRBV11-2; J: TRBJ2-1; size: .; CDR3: ASRDEEQF
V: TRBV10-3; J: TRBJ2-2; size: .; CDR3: AINWQGSTGELF
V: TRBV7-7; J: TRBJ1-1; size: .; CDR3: ASSLAVWGRNTEAF
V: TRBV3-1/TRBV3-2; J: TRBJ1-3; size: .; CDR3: ASSQGNSGNTIY
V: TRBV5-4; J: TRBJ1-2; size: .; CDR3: ASSLSGAGVSGYT
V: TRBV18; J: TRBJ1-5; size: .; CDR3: ASSPGGQGYQPQH
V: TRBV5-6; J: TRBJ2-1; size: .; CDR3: ASSSNPYNEQF
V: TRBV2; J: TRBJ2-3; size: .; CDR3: ASSGALRTDTQY
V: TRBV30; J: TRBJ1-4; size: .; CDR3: AWTIGGQQNEKLF
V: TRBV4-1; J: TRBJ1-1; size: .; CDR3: ASSHPPSGQGQGWTEAF
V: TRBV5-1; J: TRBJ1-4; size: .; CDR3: ASSLEQPNEKLF
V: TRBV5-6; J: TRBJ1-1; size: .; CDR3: ASSLGSGMGVTEAF
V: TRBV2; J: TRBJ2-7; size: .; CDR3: ASSDMGNYEQY
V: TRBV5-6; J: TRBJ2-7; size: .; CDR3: ASSSGVYEQY
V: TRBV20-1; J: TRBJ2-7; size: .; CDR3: SASRTGEEYEQY
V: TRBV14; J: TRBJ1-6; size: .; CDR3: ASSQERVTVDSPLH
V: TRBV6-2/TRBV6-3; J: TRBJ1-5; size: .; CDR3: ASSYRAGSNQPQH
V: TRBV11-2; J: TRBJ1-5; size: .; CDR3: ASSLEAGSNQPQH
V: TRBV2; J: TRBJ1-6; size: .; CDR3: ASNNKGVNSPLH
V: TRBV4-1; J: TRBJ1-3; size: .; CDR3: ASSQESRSLSGNTIY
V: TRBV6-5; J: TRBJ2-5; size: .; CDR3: ASSRQIQETQY
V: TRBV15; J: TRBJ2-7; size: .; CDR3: ATSRDLTVTYEQY
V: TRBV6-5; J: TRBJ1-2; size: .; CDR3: ASSTPTGFYGYT
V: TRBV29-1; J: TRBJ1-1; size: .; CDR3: SAGTLIARGAF
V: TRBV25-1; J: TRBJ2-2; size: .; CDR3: ASSDGRARTGELF
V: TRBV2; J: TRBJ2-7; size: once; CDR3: ASWQAYEQY
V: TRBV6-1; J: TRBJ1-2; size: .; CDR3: ASSVIYVGVGGGYT
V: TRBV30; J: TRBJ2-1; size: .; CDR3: AWSVRGNSYNEQF
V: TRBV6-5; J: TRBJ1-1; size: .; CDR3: ASSYRQVTAEAF
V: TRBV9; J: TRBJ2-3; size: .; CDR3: ASSVVTGGTDTQY